The clone carrying this TCR beta chain is medium-sized. The time point here: blood at routine non-recurrence follow-up after resection. One entry per CDR3 protein results from TCRdb running MiXCR on the 5' RACE reads. The sample comprises about 10,000 distinct CDR3 sequences, over 20% of which are singletons, and just under 45% rests with the top ten. Trimming removed 3 bases at V and 7 bases at J, with 22 bases between. Germline assignment: CDR1 MDHEN and CDR2 SYDVKM. There are 17 residues in the CDR3. The data were obtained in a study of spatial heterogeneity in lung cancer. Whole-study context: The average appearance count of each unique TCR and UMI combination in raw reads was more than ten.

The sequencing here drew on PBMCs, taken at follow-up. The rearrangement joins TRBV28 to TRBJ2-1, with D perhaps TRBD1 or TRBD2 (5 bases each). The receptor comes from a male donor with early-stage non-small cell lung cancer. The CDR3 loop reads CASSFEGPDRKLNEQFF. CDR3 DNA sequence: TGTGCCAGCAGTTTTGAGGGGCCGGACCGAAAACTGAATGAGCAGTTCTTC.